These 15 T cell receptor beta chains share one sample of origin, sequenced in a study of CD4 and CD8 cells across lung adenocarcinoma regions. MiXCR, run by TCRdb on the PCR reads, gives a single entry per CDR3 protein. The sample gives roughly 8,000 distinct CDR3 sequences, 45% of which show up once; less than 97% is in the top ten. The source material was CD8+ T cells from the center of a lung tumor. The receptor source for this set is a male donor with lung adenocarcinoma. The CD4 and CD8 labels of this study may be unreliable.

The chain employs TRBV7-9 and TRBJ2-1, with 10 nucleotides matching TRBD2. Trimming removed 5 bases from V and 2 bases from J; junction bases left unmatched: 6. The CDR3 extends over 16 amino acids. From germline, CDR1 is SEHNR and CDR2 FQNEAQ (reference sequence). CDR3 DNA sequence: TGTGCCAGCAGCCTTACTAGCGGGGCAACCTACAATGAGCAGTTCTTC. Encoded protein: CASSLTSGATYNEQFF.

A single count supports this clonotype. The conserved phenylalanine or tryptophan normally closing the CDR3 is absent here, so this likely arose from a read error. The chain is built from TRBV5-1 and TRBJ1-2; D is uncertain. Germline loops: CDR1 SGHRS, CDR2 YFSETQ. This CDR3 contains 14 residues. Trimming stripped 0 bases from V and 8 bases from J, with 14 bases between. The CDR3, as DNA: TGCGCCAGCAGCTTGGAACGGCGGGAAGGAGGCTACACCTTA. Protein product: CASSLERREGGYTL.

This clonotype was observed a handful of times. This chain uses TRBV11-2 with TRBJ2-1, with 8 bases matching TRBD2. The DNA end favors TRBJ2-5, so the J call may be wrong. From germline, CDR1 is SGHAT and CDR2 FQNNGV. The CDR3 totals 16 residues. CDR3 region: CASSLVGGGPSETQYF. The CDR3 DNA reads TGTGCCAGCAGCTTAGTCGGGGGGGGGCCGTCGGAGACCCAGTACTTC.

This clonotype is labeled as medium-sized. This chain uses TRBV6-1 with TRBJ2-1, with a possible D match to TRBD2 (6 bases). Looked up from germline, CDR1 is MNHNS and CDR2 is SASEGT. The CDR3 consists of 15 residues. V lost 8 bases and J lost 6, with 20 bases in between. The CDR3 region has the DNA TGTGCCAGCGAACGGGAGAAGGGCTACTCCAATGAGCAGTTCTTC. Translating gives CASEREKGYSNEQFF.

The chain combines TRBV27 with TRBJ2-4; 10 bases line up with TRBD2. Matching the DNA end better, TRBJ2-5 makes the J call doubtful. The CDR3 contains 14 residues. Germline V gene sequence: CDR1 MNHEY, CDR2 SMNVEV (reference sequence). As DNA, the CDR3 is TGTGCCAGCAGGAATCTAGCGGGAGAAGAGACCCAGTACTTC. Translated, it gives CASRNLAGEETQYF.

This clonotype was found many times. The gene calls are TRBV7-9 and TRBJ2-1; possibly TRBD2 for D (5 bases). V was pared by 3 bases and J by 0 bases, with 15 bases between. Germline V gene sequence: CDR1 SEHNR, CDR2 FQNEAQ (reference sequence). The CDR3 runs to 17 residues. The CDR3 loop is CASSLGKERSSYNEQFF. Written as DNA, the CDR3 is TGTGCCAGCAGCTTGGGCAAGGAGCGGAGCTCCTACAATGAGCAGTTCTTC.

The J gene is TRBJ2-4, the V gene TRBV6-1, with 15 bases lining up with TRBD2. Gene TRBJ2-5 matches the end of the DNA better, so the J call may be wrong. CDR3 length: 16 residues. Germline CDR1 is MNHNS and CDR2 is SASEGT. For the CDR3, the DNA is TGTGCCAGCAGTGGAGGACTAGCGGGGGGGATAGAGACCCAGTACTTC. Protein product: CASSGGLAGGIETQYF.

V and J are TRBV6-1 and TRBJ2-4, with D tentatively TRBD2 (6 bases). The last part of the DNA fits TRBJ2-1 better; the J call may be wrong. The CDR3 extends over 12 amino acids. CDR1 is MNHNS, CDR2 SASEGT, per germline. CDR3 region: CASRSQGGEQFF. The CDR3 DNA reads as TGTGCCAGCAGGTCCCAGGGAGGCGAGCAGTTCTTC.

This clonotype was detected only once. The CDR3 here is CASRLAGTGPQETQYF. The CDR3 DNA reads as TGCGCCAGCAGACTCGCCGGGACAGGGCCCCAAGAGACCCAGTACTTC. The V gene is TRBV5-1, the J gene TRBJ2-1; 9 bases fit TRBD1. The tail of the sequence fits TRBJ2-5 better, so the J call may be wrong. There are 16 residues in the CDR3. Germline V gene sequence: CDR1 SGHRS, CDR2 YFSETQ.

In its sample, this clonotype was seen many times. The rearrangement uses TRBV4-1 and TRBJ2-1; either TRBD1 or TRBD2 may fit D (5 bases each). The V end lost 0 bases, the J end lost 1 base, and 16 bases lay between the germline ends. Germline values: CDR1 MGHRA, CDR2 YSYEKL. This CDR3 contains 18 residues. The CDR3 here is CASSQDNFMGESYNEQFF. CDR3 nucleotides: TGCGCCAGCAGCCAAGATAATTTTATGGGGGAGTCCTACAATGAGCAGTTCTTC.

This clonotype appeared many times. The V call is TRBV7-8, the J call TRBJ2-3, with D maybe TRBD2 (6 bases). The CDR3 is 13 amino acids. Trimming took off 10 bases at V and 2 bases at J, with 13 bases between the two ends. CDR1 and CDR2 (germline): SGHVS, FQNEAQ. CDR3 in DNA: TGTGCCACGTCGCGGGGCTTCACAGATACGCAGTATTTT. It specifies CATSRGFTDTQYF.

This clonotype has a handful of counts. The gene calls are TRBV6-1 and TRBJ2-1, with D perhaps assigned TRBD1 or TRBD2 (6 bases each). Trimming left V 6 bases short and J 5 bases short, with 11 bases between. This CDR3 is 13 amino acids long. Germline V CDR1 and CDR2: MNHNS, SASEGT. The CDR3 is CASRWGADNEQFF. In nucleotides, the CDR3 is TGTGCCAGCAGATGGGGGGCCGACAATGAGCAGTTCTTC.

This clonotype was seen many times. In nucleotides, the CDR3 is TGCGCCAGCAGTGAGTCGATGGTCGGAGTGCAGTACTTC. Amino acids: CASSESMVGVQYF. The V call is TRBV10-2, the J call TRBJ2-5; D is unclear. V lost 0 bases and J lost 11, with 13 bases in between. Germline assignment: CDR1 WSHSY and CDR2 SAAADI. CDR3 size: 13 residues.

CDR3 residues: CASSRTSGDYNEQFF. CDR3 coding DNA: TGTGCCAGCAGCCGGACTAGCGGAGACTACAATGAGCAGTTCTTC. The rearrangement joins TRBV6-1 to TRBJ2-1; TRBD2 matches 10 bases. Germline trimming cut 6 bases from V and 3 bases from J; bases unmatched to any gene: 5. CDR1 is MNHNS, CDR2 SASEGT, per germline. CDR3 length: 15 amino acids.

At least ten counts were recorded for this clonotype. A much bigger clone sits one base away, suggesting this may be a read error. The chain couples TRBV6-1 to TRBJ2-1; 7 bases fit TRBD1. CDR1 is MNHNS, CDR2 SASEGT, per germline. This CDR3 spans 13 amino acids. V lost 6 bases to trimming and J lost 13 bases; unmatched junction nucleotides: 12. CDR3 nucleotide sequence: TGTGCCAGCAGCGTGACAGGGATCCAGACCCAGTTCTTC. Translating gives CASSVTGIQTQFF.